This TCR beta chain was observed in a study of CD8+CD57+ T cells in acquired aplastic anemia. Genomic DNA provided the template from which TCR beta VDJ and CDR3 profiles were obtained. TCRdb fed the reads into MiXCR, producing one record per CDR3 protein. The data contain 35,000 to 50,000 distinct CDR3 sequences, 68% of them singletons. Germline V gives CDR1 DFQATT, CDR2 SNEGSKA (reference sequence). J lost 7 bases, V lost 3 bases, and 6 bases had no gene match. The CDR3 covers 14 residues. The V gene is TRBV20-1, the J gene TRBJ1-6, with 7 bases matching TRBD1. The clonotype was recovered from a human donor in good health, serving as a control. Sequences were obtained from sorted CD4+, CD8+, or CD8+CD57+ T cells (not recorded which) from PBMCs. CDR3 coding DNA: TGCAGTGCTAGTGCCGGGACAGAAAATTCACCCCTCCACTTT. This encodes CSASAGTENSPLHF.